The clone carrying this TCR beta chain was observed a handful of times. The entry originates in a study of T-cell reconstitution after alpha-beta-depleted transplantation in children. Unique molecular identifiers featured in how the TCRbeta library was prepared. TCRdb analysed the PCR reads with MiXCR anew, one entry per CDR3 protein. Among 90,000 to 95,000 distinct CDR3 sequences listed, 12% were seen once. CDR1 is SGHTA and CDR2 is FQGTGA in the germline V gene. Trimming removed 5 bases at V and 9 bases at J, with 17 bases between. The CDR3 totals 14 residues. The receptor comes from a human donor who donated a stem cell graft to a child with inherited bone marrow failure. This sequence joins TRBV7-3 and TRBJ2-1; D uncertain. Sample: PBMCs from the stem cell graft donor, taken from the stem cell graft. In nucleotides, the CDR3 is TGTGCCAGCAGCCCGCAATCGGGTTTCGGTGAGCAGTTCTTC. As protein: CASSPQSGFGEQFF.